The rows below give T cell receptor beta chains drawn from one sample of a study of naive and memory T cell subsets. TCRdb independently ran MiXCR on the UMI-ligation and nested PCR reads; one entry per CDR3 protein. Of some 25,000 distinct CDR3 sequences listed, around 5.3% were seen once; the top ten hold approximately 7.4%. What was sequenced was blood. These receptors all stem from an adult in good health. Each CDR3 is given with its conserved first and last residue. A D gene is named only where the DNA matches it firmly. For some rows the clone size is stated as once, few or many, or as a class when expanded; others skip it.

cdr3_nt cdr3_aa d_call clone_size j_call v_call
TGCAGTGCCGTGACGGGAGCCATCCAAGAGACCCAGTACTTC CSAVTGAIQETQYF - many TRBJ2-5 TRBV20-1
TGTGCCAGCAGCAAAGAGTGGGGCTACAATGAGCAGTTCTTC CASSKEWGYNEQFF - few TRBJ2-1 TRBV28
TGTGCCAGCAGTTATGAGGCGGGGACGACTGGAAACACCATATATTTT CASSYEAGTTGNTIYF - few TRBJ1-3 TRBV6-5
TGTGCCAGCAGTCCCATAAGATCCCTTGGCTACACCTTC CASSPIRSLGYTF - many TRBJ1-2 TRBV6-5
TGTGCCAGCAGCTTATCGGCGGGAGGTCTTGGGGGTGAGCAGTTCTTC CASSLSAGGLGGEQFF TRBD2 many TRBJ2-1 TRBV7-3
TGCAGTGCTAGGGGCCCTAGCGGGCTACGGGGAACCTACGAGCAGTACTTC CSARGPSGLRGTYEQYF TRBD2 many TRBJ2-7 TRBV20-1
TGTGCCAGCAGTTTATCCCGTGGGCTAGCGGGCGTCTACGAGCAGTACTTC CASSLSRGLAGVYEQYF TRBD2 - TRBJ2-7 TRBV28
TGTGCCATCAGTGAGGCTAGCGGGACTAGCACAGATACGCAGTATTTT CAISEASGTSTDTQYF TRBD2 - TRBJ2-3 TRBV10-3
TGCAGTGCTAGAGCACTAGGTGACTTTGGAGTTTACACCGGGGAGCTGTTTTTT CSARALGDFGVYTGELFF - many TRBJ2-2 TRBV20-1
TGCGCCAGCAGCTTGAAACAGGCGCCCTACGAGCAGTACTTC CASSLKQAPYEQYF - many TRBJ2-7 TRBV5-1
TGCAGTGTTGGACGTGAAAAACTGTTTTTT CSVGREKLFF - many TRBJ1-4 TRBV20-1
TGCAGTGCTAGACACTTAGCGGGGATCAACAATGAGCAGTTCTTC CSARHLAGINNEQFF TRBD2 many TRBJ2-1 TRBV20-1
TGTGCCAGCAGCTTCGCTCCCGGGACCGGCGGGACTGAAGCTTTCTTT CASSFAPGTGGTEAFF - many TRBJ1-1 TRBV7-9
TGTGCCAGCAGCTCAGCCGGGACAGGGCTTGGGGAGCAGTACTTC CASSSAGTGLGEQYF TRBD1 many TRBJ2-7 TRBV11-2
TGTGCCAGCAGCTCCCAGGGGGGCCTCTACGAGCAGTACTTC CASSSQGGLYEQYF - many TRBJ2-7 TRBV7-9
TGTGCCAGCAGCCCCTCAGGGCTCCCCTACGAGCAGTACTTC CASSPSGLPYEQYF - many TRBJ2-7 TRBV7-2
TGCGCCAGCAGCCGACCCGGGACACGCTACGAGCAGTACTTC CASSRPGTRYEQYF - many TRBJ2-7 TRBV4-1
TGTGCCATCAGTGAGGGCCCCAGGGGTCAGCCCCAGCATTTT CAISEGPRGQPQHF - many TRBJ1-5 TRBV10-3
TGCAGCGTTGAACTGGAGGGGACTGAAGCTTTCTTT CSVELEGTEAFF - many TRBJ1-1 TRBV29-1
TGTGCCAGCCCTTGGGCCTCCTATAATTCACCCCTCCACTTT CASPWASYNSPLHF - many TRBJ1-6 TRBV28
TGTGCCAGCAGCACCCCGCCAGGGGCCAAAGGGGGCACTGAAGCTTTCTTT CASSTPPGAKGGTEAFF - - TRBJ1-1 TRBV7-2
TGTGCCAGCAGTTTTAACAGCCAGACAGATACGCAGTATTTT CASSFNSQTDTQYF - many TRBJ2-3 TRBV28
TGTGCCAGCAGCCCACGGCAACCCAACACTGAAGCTTTCTTT CASSPRQPNTEAFF - many TRBJ1-1 TRBV7-2
TGTGCCAGCAGCTCGGGACAGGGCTCGCAGTCGGGCAATGAGCAGTTCTTC CASSSGQGSQSGNEQFF TRBD1 many TRBJ2-1 TRBV6-5
TGCAGCGTTGAACTGGGATTTGTCACTGAAGCTTTCTTT CSVELGFVTEAFF - many TRBJ1-1 TRBV29-1
TGTGCCAGCAGCTTAGCGGCTAGCGCTTACTCCTACAATGAGCAGTTCTTC CASSLAASAYSYNEQFF - many TRBJ2-1 TRBV7-8
TGTGCCAGCAGTTACATCCGTTCAGCAGATACGCAGTATTTT CASSYIRSADTQYF - many TRBJ2-3 TRBV6-5
TGCAGCGGCCTAAGCACAGATACGCAGTATTTT CSGLSTDTQYF - many TRBJ2-3 TRBV29-1
TGCAGCTTCGGACAGGGGGCCCTCGCGAATGAGCAGTTCTTC CSFGQGALANEQFF TRBD1 - TRBJ2-1 TRBV29-1
TGTGCCAGCAGCCAAGATAAGGTCTTGTCCTACGAGCAGTACTTC CASSQDKVLSYEQYF - - TRBJ2-7 TRBV4-2
TGCAGCGCCGCGGACAGGGGGCTAGAGGGAAACACTGAAGCTTTCTTT CSAADRGLEGNTEAFF TRBD1 many TRBJ1-1 TRBV29-1
TGTGCCACCTCCGGGGCATACCAAGAGACCCAGTACTTC CATSGAYQETQYF - many TRBJ2-5 TRBV10-3